These 27 T cell receptor beta chains were all obtained from the same sample, sequenced in a study of cytomegalovirus exposure and HLA in healthy donors. This PCR relied on a set of 60 Vbeta primers and 13 Jbeta primers. Sequenced by immunoSEQ multiplex PCR; TCRdb stores in-frame clones only, minus some. This sample yields about 200,000 clones, of which roughly 80% are seen a single time; about 1.7% belongs to the top ten. Material for sequencing was PBMCs. Receptor source: a woman younger than 35 in good health and CMV-seronegative.

This clone was picked up a small number of times. The chain couples TRBV6-1 to TRBJ1-5; weak D call: TRBD1 (5 bases). CDR3 length: 12 residues. Trimming removed 6 bases at V and 9 bases at J, with 12 bases between. In germline, CDR1 is MNHNS, CDR2 SASEGT. CDR3 amino acids: CASRTEQGPQHF. The DNA of the CDR3 is TGTGCCAGCAGGACAGAGCAAGGGCCCCAGCATTTT.

This chain links TRBV6-5 with TRBJ1-2, with D possibly being TRBD1 (6 bases). Germline V gene data show CDR1 as MNHEY and CDR2 as SVGAGI. The CDR3 extends over 14 amino acids. Between the trimmed V and J ends, which lost 6 bases and 6 bases, there was a span of 17 bases. The CDR3 DNA reads as TGTGCCAGCAGGCTTACAGGGAATCGGGATGGCTACACCTTC. Its protein product is CASRLTGNRDGYTF.

The chain links TRBV5-1 to TRBJ2-2; TRBD2 aligns across 10 bases. Germline lookup yields CDR1 SGHRS and CDR2 YFSETQ. Unmatched junction bases numbered 10, after V lost 3 bases and J lost 2 bases. This CDR3 is 18 amino acids long. In DNA form, the CDR3 reads TGCGCCAGCAGCTCCTTAGGACTAGCGGAGAGAAACACCGGGGAGCTGTTTTTT. Translation: CASSSLGLAERNTGELFF.

Written as DNA, the CDR3 is TGTGCCTGGAGTTCAGCGGTCAATGAGCAGTTCTTC. It yields the protein CAWSSAVNEQFF. The J gene is TRBJ2-1, the V gene TRBV30; possibly TRBD2 for D (5 bases). The V end lost 2 bases, the J end lost 6 bases, and 8 bases lay between the germline ends. The CDR3 consists of 12 residues. Looked up from germline, CDR1 is GTSNPN and CDR2 is SVGIG (reference sequence).

A few counts support this clone. V and J are TRBV5-1 and TRBJ1-5, with a tentative D call TRBD1 (6 bases). CDR1 is SGHRS, CDR2 YFSETQ, per germline. The CDR3 has 14 residues. Deletions cut 5 bases from V and 0 bases from J, with 9 bases between. Here the CDR3 reads CASRGQYSNQPQHF. DNA of the CDR3: TGCGCCAGCAGAGGACAGTATAGCAATCAGCCCCAGCATTTT.

The chain carries TRBV18 and TRBJ2-7; 8 bases align to TRBD1. V dropped 4 bases and J dropped 6; count of bases not matched to a gene: 8. The CDR3 runs to 14 residues. CDR1 is KGHSH and CDR2 is LQKENI in the germline V gene. The CDR3 is CASSLRTGIGEQYV. CDR3 DNA: TGTGCCAGCTCACTAAGGACAGGGATCGGCGAGCAGTACGTC.

V and J are TRBV10-3 and TRBJ1-1; D ambiguous. V gave up 6 bases and J gave up 1 base, with 9 bases separating them. The CDR3 runs 13 residues. Per the germline V gene, CDR1 is ENHRY and CDR2 is SYGVKD. CDR3 in DNA: TGTGCCATCAGGACACACGGGAACACTGAAGCTTTCTTT. Its protein product is CAIRTHGNTEAFF.

This clone was recorded only once. The chain uses TRBV2 and TRBJ2-7; D gene uncertain. Germline values: CDR1 SNHLY, CDR2 FYNNEI. There are 13 residues in the CDR3. The ends were cut back, 3 bases at V and 0 bases at J, with 6 bases in the middle. The CDR3 DNA is TGTGCCAGCAGTGACAGGTACTCCTACGAGCAGTACTTC. Residues: CASSDRYSYEQYF.

The chain is built from TRBV14 and TRBJ2-7; 7 positions match TRBD2. The CDR3 is 19 residues long. J gave up 2 bases and V 0 bases, and 16 bases lay outside the gene matches. Germline assignment: CDR1 SGHDN and CDR2 FVKESK. CDR3 DNA sequence: TGTGCCAGCAGCCAAGATCCCCGGGAGGCGAGCGGTCTGACCTACGAGCAGTACTTC. This gives the protein CASSQDPREASGLTYEQYF.

The J gene is TRBJ1-2, the V gene TRBV5-1, with D hard to call. The V and J ends lost 3 bases and 7 bases respectively, with 25 bases between them. CDR1 is SGHRS, CDR2 YFSETQ, per germline. The CDR3 length is 17 residues. In DNA, the CDR3 is TGCGCCAGCAGCTCGGACCCGGGGAGCCAGTTGTGGGGTGGCTACACCTTC. This sequence encodes CASSSDPGSQLWGGYTF.

The chain uses TRBV10-3 and TRBJ1-1; D is perhaps TRBD1 (5 bases). Germline V gene data show CDR1 as ENHRY and CDR2 as SYGVKD. Trimming left V 6 bases short and J 4 bases short, with 9 bases between. This CDR3 region has 12 residues. CDR3 DNA sequence: TGTGCCATCAGAGAGGGGAGCACTGAAGCTTTCTTT. This sequence encodes CAIREGSTEAFF.

V usage is TRBV4-3 and J usage is TRBJ1-6; TRBD1 matches at 8 bases. Trimming took 2 bases from V and 10 from J; bases not matched to a gene: 10. The germline gives CDR1 LGHNA, CDR2 YSLEER. This CDR3 region has 16 residues. CDR3 nucleotide sequence: TGCGCCAGCAGCCAAAGTGCCAGGGGGCGGGAATCACCCCTCCACTTT. This codes for CASSQSARGRESPLHF.

The V and J genes are TRBV5-1 and TRBJ2-5, with 8 bases that match TRBD2. The germline V gene encodes CDR1 SGHRS and CDR2 YFSETQ. The CDR3 is 19 residues long. V lost 0 bases to trimming and J lost 3 bases; unmatched junction nucleotides: 16. The CDR3 nucleotides read TGCGCCAGCAGCTTGGAAGGACTAGCCGCGATGCATGGGGAAGAGACCCAGTACTTC. Encoded protein: CASSLEGLAAMHGEETQYF.

This clone was seen just once. The chain carries TRBV28 and TRBJ1-3; D is ambiguous. V was trimmed by 5 bases and J by 0 bases, leaving 11 bases between them. The CDR3 consists of 15 residues. Germline V lookup: CDR1 MDHEN, CDR2 SYDVKM. The CDR3 DNA reads TGTGCCAGCAGTGCTACAGCCAGCTCTGGAAACACCATATATTTT. This codes for CASSATASSGNTIYF.

The V gene is TRBV13, the J gene TRBJ2-7; D is possibly TRBD2 (5 bases). Germline values: CDR1 PRHDT, CDR2 FYEKMQ (reference sequence). The CDR3 spans 13 residues. Trimming shortened V by 4 bases and J by 2 bases, and 9 bases separated the two germline ends. The CDR3 nucleotides are TGTGCCAGCAGCTCTGGGAGTACCTACGAGCAGTACGTC. Translating gives CASSSGSTYEQYV.

This sequence joins TRBV19 and TRBJ1-5; 9 nucleotides agree with TRBD1. Germline lookup yields CDR1 LNHDA and CDR2 SQIVND (reference sequence). The junction had 12 bases not matched to a gene; V was cut back by 8 bases and J by 4 bases. This CDR3 comprises 16 residues. CDR3 region: CASAGTGSLRNQPQHF. CDR3 sequence (DNA): TGTGCCAGTGCCGGGACAGGGAGTTTAAGGAATCAGCCCCAGCATTTT.

The chain links TRBV10-1 to TRBJ2-5; 7 bases match TRBD1. Unmatched junction bases numbered 5, after V lost 4 bases and J lost 6 bases. Looked up from germline, CDR1 is WNHNN and CDR2 is SYGVQD (reference sequence). CDR3 length equals 13 residues. CDR3 protein: CASSGQGLKTQYF. CDR3 DNA sequence: TGCGCCAGCAGTGGACAGGGATTAAAGACCCAGTACTTC.

The chain carries TRBV6-5 and TRBJ1-2; tentative D call: TRBD1 (5 bases). Deletions cut 5 bases from V and 3 bases from J, with 13 bases between. Looked up from germline, CDR1 is MNHEY and CDR2 is SVGAGI. CDR3 length: 14 residues. The CDR3 DNA follows: TGTGCCAGCAGTGAGTCGGGGGACTACTATGGCTACACCTTC. It is translated as CASSESGDYYGYTF.

A few counts support this clone. This chain connects TRBV11-2 to TRBJ2-1; the D gene is possibly TRBD2 (6 bases). V dropped 5 bases and J dropped 14 bases, with 16 bases sitting between them. Germline V gene lookup returns CDR1 SGHAT and CDR2 FQNNGV. The CDR3 runs 12 residues. This CDR3 reads CASSLGTFGEFF. As DNA, the CDR3 is TGTGCCAGCAGCCTCGGGACTTTCGGGGAGTTCTTC.

This clone was picked up one time. This rearrangement joins TRBV27 to TRBJ2-1; 7 nucleotides line up with TRBD2. Germline V gives CDR1 MNHEY, CDR2 SMNVEV (reference sequence). The CDR3 is 18 amino acids. Trimming cost V 6 bases and J 5 bases; bases outside gene matches: 19. The CDR3 DNA reads TGTGCCAGCAGCCGGGGTGGCCTACTAGCGACAAACAACAATGAGCAGTTCTTC. It translates to CASSRGGLLATNNNEQFF.

This chain joins TRBV5-1 and TRBJ1-2; 7 bases align to TRBD1. Trimming cost V 3 bases and J 4 bases; bases outside gene matches: 0. CDR1 is SGHRS, CDR2 YFSETQ, per germline. This CDR3 has 12 amino acids. CDR3 residues: CASSWTGYGYTF. CDR3 nucleotide sequence: TGCGCCAGCAGCTGGACAGGCTATGGCTACACCTTC.

The V gene is TRBV14, the J gene TRBJ2-4; maybe TRBD1 (8 bases). The V and J ends lost 3 bases and 1 base respectively, with 19 bases between them. Germline CDR1 SGHDN, CDR2 FVKESK. The CDR3 runs to 18 residues. The DNA of the CDR3 is TGTGCCAGCAGCCACAACACAGGACAGGGAGGGGCCAAAAACATTCAGTACTTC. Translation gives CASSHNTGQGGAKNIQYF.

V is TRBV6-5 and J is TRBJ1-1, with 7 bases identical to TRBD1. Trimming at V came to 5 bases and at J to 6 bases, leaving 6 bases not matched to a gene. CDR1 MNHEY and CDR2 SVGAGI come from the germline V gene. This CDR3 contains 13 residues. The CDR3 region is CASSTAGTAEAFF. CDR3 coding DNA: TGTGCCAGCAGTACCGCCGGGACAGCTGAAGCTTTCTTT.

The chain uses TRBV15 and TRBJ2-7; D gene unclear. In germline, CDR1 is LNHNV, CDR2 YYDKDF (reference sequence). The CDR3 sequence is 15 residues long. Trimming removed 5 bases from V and 3 bases from J, with 17 bases in between. CDR3 DNA: TGTGCCACCAGCCCTTACCCCAAAGCTAGCTACGAGCAGTACTTC. Protein sequence: CATSPYPKASYEQYF.

Here the CDR3 reads CASSPQGLHEQYV. The CDR3 DNA sequence: TGTGCCAGCTCACCGCAGGGACTCCACGAGCAGTACGTC. The chain joins TRBV18 to TRBJ2-7; a possible D gene is TRBD2 (6 bases). The CDR3 extends over 13 amino acids. Germline assignment: CDR1 KGHSH and CDR2 LQKENI. V lost 3 bases and J 5 bases, leaving 11 bases between the germline ends.

The chain combines TRBV29-1 with TRBJ2-3; 11 positions match TRBD2. The CDR3 contains 15 residues. With 6 bases clipped from V and 2 bases from J, the junction kept 7 bases outside the gene matches. The V gene's germline CDR1 is SQVTM and CDR2 ANQGSEA. The CDR3 loop reads CSVAGTSGSTDTQYF. The CDR3 nucleotides read TGCAGCGTGGCGGGGACTAGCGGATCCACAGATACGCAGTATTTT.

V is TRBV7-9 and J is TRBJ2-3, with 7 bases fitting TRBD1. The CDR3 contains 17 residues. Trimming took 5 bases from V and 2 from J; bases not matched to a gene: 13. Germline lookup yields CDR1 SEHNR and CDR2 FQNEAQ (reference sequence). The CDR3 DNA sequence: TGTGCCAGCAGCGACCGGGACAGCCCAGAGTTCACAGATACGCAGTATTTT. Protein: CASSDRDSPEFTDTQYF.